A selection of T cell receptor beta chains follows, all from one sample in a study of T-cell reconstitution after alpha-beta-depleted transplantation in children. TCRdb re-called the PCR reads with MiXCR, one entry per CDR3 protein. This table holds approximately 510,000 distinct CDR3 sequences, around 20% found once. The sample consisted of PBMCs from the stem cell graft donor, taken from the stem cell graft. All receptors come from a human donor who donated a stem cell graft to a child with acute lymphoblastic leukemia. CDR3s include the opening cysteine and the closing phenylalanine or tryptophan. The order of the fields is J gene, D gene, V gene, clone size, CDR3 protein, CDR3 DNA. A D gene is named only where the DNA matches it firmly. The size of a clone is reported for some rows only, either as once, few or many, or as a class for expanded clones.

TRBJ2-1 | TRBD2 | TRBV5-1 | . | CASSSLAGVKTNTYNEQFF | TGCGCCAGCAGCTCCTTAGCGGGAGTGAAGACAAACACCTACAATGAGCAGTTCTTC
TRBJ2-2 | TRBD1 | TRBV5-1 | few | CASSKDRGVNTGELFF | TGCGCCAGCAGCAAGGACAGGGGGGTCAACACCGGGGAGCTGTTTTTT
TRBJ2-7 | . | TRBV2 | . | CASRQGRRTFYEQYF | TGTGCCAGCAGACAAGGACGGCGAACCTTCTACGAGCAGTACTTC
TRBJ2-7 | . | TRBV7-9 | . | CASTGGRTYEQYF | TGTGCCAGCACTGGAGGCAGGACCTACGAGCAGTACTTC
TRBJ2-7 | . | TRBV29-1 | many | CSVGLELQGEQYF | TGCAGCGTGGGGCTGGAACTCCAGGGCGAGCAGTACTTC
TRBJ2-1 | . | TRBV4-1 | . | CASRQVGSANEQFF | TGCGCCAGCAGACAGGTCGGGAGCGCCAATGAGCAGTTCTTC
TRBJ2-1 | . | TRBV7-9 | . | CASGHLNSYNEQFF | TGTGCCAGCGGACACCTAAACTCCTACAATGAGCAGTTCTTC
TRBJ1-1 | . | TRBV19 | . | CASSGGENEAFF | TGTGCCAGTAGTGGGGGTGAGAATGAAGCTTTCTTT
TRBJ2-5 | . | TRBV20-1 | few | CSARTYGGSQMEETQYF | TGCAGTGCCCGTACATATGGGGGTAGTCAAATGGAAGAGACCCAGTACTTC
TRBJ2-1 | . | TRBV18 | few | CASSPNLHLQFF | TGTGCCAGCTCACCAAATCTGCACTTACAGTTCTTC
TRBJ2-1 | . | TRBV11-1 | . | CASSLDSHNEQFF | TGTGCCAGCAGCTTAGACTCCCACAATGAGCAGTTCTTC
TRBJ1-5 | . | TRBV7-9 | . | CASSPRASYSNQPQHF | TGTGCCAGCAGCCCGCGGGCGTCGTATAGCAATCAGCCCCAGCATTTT
TRBJ1-2 | . | TRBV27 | . | CASRGGLDDGYTF | TGTGCCAGCAGAGGGGGACTGGATGATGGCTACACCTTC
TRBJ2-1 | . | TRBV11-2 | . | CASVGLSDEQFF | TGTGCCAGCGTTGGACTAAGCGATGAGCAGTTCTTC
TRBJ2-1 | . | TRBV15 | few | CATNSRKYWSSYNEQFF | TGTGCCACCAATTCCCGCAAATATTGGAGCTCCTACAATGAGCAGTTCTTC
TRBJ1-1 | . | TRBV10-3 | . | CAISEWGFGNTEAFF | TGTGCCATCAGTGAGTGGGGGTTCGGAAACACTGAAGCTTTCTTT